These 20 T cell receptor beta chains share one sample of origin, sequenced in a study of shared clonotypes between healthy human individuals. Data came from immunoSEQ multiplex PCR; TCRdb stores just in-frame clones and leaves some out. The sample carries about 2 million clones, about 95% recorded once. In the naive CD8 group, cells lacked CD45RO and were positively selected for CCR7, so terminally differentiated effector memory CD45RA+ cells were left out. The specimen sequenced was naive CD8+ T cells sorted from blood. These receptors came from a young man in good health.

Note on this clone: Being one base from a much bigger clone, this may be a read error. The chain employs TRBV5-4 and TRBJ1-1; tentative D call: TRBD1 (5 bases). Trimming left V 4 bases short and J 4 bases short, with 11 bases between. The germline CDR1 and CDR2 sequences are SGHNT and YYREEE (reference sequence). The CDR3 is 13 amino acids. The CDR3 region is CASSVGGGTEAFF. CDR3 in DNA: TGTGCCAGCAGCGTGGGTGGGGGCACTGAAGCTTTCTTT.

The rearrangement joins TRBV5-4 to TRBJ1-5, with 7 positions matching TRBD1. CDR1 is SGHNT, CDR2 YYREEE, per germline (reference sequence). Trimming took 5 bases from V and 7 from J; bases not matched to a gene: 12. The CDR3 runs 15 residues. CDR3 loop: CASRHGQAGRQPQHF. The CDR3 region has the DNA TGTGCCAGCAGGCACGGACAGGCGGGCCGGCAGCCCCAGCATTTT.

CDR3 region: CASSDKGGNGGAPQETQYF. CDR3 nucleotide sequence: TGTGCCAGCAGTGACAAGGGGGGGAATGGCGGGGCCCCCCAAGAGACCCAGTACTTC. This chain connects TRBV6-4 to TRBJ2-5, with a tentative D call TRBD2 (7 bases). Trimming left V 2 bases short and J 1 base short, with 23 bases between. Germline V gives CDR1 MRHNA, CDR2 SNTAGT. The CDR3 runs to 19 residues.

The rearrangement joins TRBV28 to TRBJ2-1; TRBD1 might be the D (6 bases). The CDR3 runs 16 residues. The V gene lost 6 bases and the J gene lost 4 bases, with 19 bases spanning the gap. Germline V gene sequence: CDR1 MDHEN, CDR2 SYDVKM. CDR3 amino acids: CASSRKGGALYNEQFF. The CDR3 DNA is TGTGCCAGCAGCCGTAAAGGGGGTGCCTTGTACAATGAGCAGTTCTTC.

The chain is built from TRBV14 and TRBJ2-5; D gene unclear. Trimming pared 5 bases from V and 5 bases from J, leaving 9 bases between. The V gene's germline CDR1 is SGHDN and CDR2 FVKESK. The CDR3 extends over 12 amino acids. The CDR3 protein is CASSGSGETQYF. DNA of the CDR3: TGTGCCAGCAGCGGAAGTGGGGAGACCCAGTACTTC.

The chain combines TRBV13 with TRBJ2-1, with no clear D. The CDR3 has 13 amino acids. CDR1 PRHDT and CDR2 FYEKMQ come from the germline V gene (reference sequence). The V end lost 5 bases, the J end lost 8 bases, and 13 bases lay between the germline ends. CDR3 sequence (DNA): TGTGCCAGCAGCCCCCCCAGGAGCGATGAGCAGTTCTTC. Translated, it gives CASSPPRSDEQFF.

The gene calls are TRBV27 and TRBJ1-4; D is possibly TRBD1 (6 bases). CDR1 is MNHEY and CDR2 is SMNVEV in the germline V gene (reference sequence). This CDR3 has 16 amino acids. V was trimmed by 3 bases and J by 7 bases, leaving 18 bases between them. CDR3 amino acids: CASSFGRTDVFEKLFF. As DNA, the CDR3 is TGTGCCAGCAGTTTCGGGCGGACAGACGTTTTTGAAAAACTGTTTTTT.

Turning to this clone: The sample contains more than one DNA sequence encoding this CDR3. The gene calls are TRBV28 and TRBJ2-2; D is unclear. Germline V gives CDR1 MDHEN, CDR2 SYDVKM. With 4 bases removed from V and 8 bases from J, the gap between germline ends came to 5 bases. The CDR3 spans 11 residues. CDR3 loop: CASSSSGELFF. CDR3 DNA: TGTGCCAGCAGTTCTTCTGGGGAGCTGTTTTTT.

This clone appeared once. In DNA, the CDR3 is TGTGCCAGCAGCGACCGGGACAGGGGAGAGAGCCAGTACTTC. The encoded protein is CASSDRDRGESQYF. The rearrangement links TRBV21-1 to TRBJ2-5; the D call of TRBD1 is as the table states it, not checked on the DNA. TRBV21-1 is a pseudogene. The CDR3 sequence is 14 residues long.

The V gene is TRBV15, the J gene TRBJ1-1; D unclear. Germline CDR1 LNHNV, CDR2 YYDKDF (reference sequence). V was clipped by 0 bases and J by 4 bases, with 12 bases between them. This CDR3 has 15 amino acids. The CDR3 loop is CATSRDRGSTTEAFF. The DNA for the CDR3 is TGTGCCACCAGCAGAGATAGAGGTTCGACCACTGAAGCTTTCTTT.

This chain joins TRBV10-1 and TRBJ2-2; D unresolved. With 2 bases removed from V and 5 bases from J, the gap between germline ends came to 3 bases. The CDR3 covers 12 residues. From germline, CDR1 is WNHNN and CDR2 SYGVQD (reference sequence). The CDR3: CASSEITGELFF. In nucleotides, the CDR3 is TGCGCCAGCAGTGAGATTACCGGGGAGCTGTTTTTT.

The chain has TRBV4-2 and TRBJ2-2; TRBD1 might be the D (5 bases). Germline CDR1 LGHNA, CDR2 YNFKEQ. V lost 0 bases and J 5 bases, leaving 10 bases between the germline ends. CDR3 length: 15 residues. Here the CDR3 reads CASSQDQGWTGELFF. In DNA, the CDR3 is TGTGCCAGCAGCCAAGATCAGGGATGGACCGGGGAGCTGTTTTTT.

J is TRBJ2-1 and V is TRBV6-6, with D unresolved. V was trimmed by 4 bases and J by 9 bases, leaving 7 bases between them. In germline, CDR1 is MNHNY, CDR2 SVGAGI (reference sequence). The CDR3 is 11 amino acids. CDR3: CASSSSFEQFF. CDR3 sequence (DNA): TGTGCCAGCAGTTCGAGCTTTGAGCAGTTCTTC.

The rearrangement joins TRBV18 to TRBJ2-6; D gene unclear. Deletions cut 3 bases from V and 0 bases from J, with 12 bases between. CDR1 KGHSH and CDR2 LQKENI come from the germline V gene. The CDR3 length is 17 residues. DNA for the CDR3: TGTGCCAGCTCACCGAAGTCTCCAGACTCTGGGGCCAACGTCCTGACTTTC. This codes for CASSPKSPDSGANVLTF.

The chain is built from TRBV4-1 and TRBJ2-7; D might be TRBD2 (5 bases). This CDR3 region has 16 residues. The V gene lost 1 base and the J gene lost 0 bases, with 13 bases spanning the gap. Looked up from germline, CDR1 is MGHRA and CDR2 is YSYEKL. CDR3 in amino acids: CASSQGSSGSSYEQYF. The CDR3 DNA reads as TGCGCCAGCAGCCAAGGTTCCAGCGGTAGCTCCTACGAGCAGTACTTC.

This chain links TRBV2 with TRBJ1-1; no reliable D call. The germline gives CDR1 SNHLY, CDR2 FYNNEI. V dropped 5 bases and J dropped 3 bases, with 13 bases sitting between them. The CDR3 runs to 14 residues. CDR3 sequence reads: CASSNGESDTEAFF. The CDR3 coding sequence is TGTGCCAGCAGTAATGGGGAGTCGGACACTGAAGCTTTCTTT.

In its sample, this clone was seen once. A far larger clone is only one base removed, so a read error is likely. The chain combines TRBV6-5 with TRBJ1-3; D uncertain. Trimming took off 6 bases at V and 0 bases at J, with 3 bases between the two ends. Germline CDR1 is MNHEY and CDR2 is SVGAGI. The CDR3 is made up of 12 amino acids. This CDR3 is CASRNSGNTIYF. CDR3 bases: TGTGCCAGCAGGAACTCTGGAAACACCATATATTTT.

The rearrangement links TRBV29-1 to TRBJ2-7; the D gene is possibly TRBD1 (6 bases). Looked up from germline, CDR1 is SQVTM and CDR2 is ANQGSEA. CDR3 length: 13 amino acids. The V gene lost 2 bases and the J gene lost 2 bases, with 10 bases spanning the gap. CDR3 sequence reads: CSVELGTPYEQYF. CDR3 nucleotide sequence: TGCAGCGTTGAACTTGGGACACCCTACGAGCAGTACTTC.

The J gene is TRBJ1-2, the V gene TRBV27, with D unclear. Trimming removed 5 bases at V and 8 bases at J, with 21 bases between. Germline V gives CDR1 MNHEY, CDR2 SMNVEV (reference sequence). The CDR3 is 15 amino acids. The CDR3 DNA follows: TGTGCCAGCAGTCCTGGACCGGGTTCGTCGTCCGGCTACACCTTC. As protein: CASSPGPGSSSGYTF.

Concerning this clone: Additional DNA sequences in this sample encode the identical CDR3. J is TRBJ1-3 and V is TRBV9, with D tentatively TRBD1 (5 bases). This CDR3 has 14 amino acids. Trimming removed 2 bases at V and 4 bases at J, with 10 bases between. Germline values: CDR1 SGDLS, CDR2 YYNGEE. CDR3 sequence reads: CASSVGGLGNTIYF. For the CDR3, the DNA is TGTGCCAGCAGCGTCGGGGGTTTGGGAAACACCATATATTTT.